A single sample gave rise to the 19 T cell receptor beta chains below, sequenced in a study of PD-L1 blockade in urothelial cancer. Generated by immunoSEQ multiplex PCR, the TCRdb table keeps only in-frame clones and is missing some. The sample contains about 45,000 clones, approximately 91% of which appear only once. Stated time point: pretreatment peripheral blood. This sample comprised PBMCs, obtained around atezolizumab (anti-PD-L1) treatment. These receptors were obtained from a donor aged 40 or older with urothelial cancer.

The genes are TRBV7-2 and TRBJ2-1; D gene uncertain. Germline CDR1 SGHTA, CDR2 FQGNSA. The CDR3 loop spans 13 amino acids. V gave up 3 bases and J gave up 6 bases, with 9 bases separating them. The CDR3 DNA reads TGTGCCAGCAGCTTCTGGGCTTCCAATGAGCAGTTCTTC. It yields the protein CASSFWASNEQFF. The full variable domain, its missing parts supplied by reference TRBV7-2 and TRBJ2-1, is GAGVSQSPSNKVTEKGKDVELRCDPISGHTALYWYRQSLGQGLEFLIYFQGNSAPDKSGLPSDRFSAERTGGSVSTLTIQRTQQEDSAVYLCASSFWASNEQFFGPGTRLTVL.

This clone was counted at least ten times. The rearrangement uses TRBV6-5 and TRBJ2-1; the match to TRBD1 covers 7 bases. This CDR3 has 13 amino acids. The ends lost 7 bases at V and 4 bases at J; junction bases unmatched: 4. Germline V gives CDR1 MNHEY, CDR2 SVGAGI. The CDR3 sequence: CASKGTAYNEQFF. As DNA, the CDR3 is TGTGCCAGCAAGGGGACAGCGTACAATGAGCAGTTCTTC.

This clone was detected only once. The V call is TRBV9, the J call TRBJ2-5, with D possibly TRBD1 on 7 matching bases. V was shortened by 1 base and J by 5 bases, with 15 bases between the two germline ends. Germline CDR1 SGDLS, CDR2 YYNGEE. There are 15 residues in the CDR3. The chain's CDR3 is CASSVSPRGRETQYF. As DNA, the CDR3 is TGTGCCAGCAGCGTATCCCCCAGGGGGAGGGAGACCCAGTACTTC.

The table lists this clone with a few counts. The CDR3, as DNA: TGTGCCAGCTCACCAGTGGAGGGCGGGGGACAGCCCCAGCATTTT. It translates to CASSPVEGGGQPQHF. The rearrangement uses TRBV18 and TRBJ1-5; tentative D call: TRBD1 (5 bases). Germline V gene lookup returns CDR1 KGHSH and CDR2 LQKENI. V was clipped by 2 bases and J by 7 bases, with 15 bases between them. The CDR3 spans 15 residues.

A remark on this clone: Mismatch with germline at one junction end may stem from a read error. CDR3 in DNA: TGTGCCATCAGTGAGAACGGCAGGCCCGCCTTTAGCTTC. Amino acids: CAISENGRPAFSF. The chain employs TRBV10-3 and TRBJ1-2, with no clear D. The CDR3 is made up of 13 amino acids. Germline V gene sequence: CDR1 ENHRY, CDR2 SYGVKD.

This CDR3 reads CASSPPEGGRWETQYF. The CDR3 region has the DNA TGTGCCAGCAGCCCCCCCGAGGGCGGGAGGTGGGAGACCCAGTACTTC. The rearrangement links TRBV7-9 to TRBJ2-5; 8 bases align to TRBD2. The CDR3 runs to 16 residues. CDR1 SEHNR and CDR2 FQNEAQ come from the germline V gene (reference sequence). V shed 5 bases, J shed 5 bases, and the junction held 13 bases outside the gene matches.

This clone appeared a single time. The V call is TRBV18, the J call TRBJ1-1, with TRBD1 matching 7 bases. Germline V gene sequence: CDR1 KGHSH, CDR2 LQKENI. V dropped 5 bases and J dropped 4; count of bases not matched to a gene: 16. The CDR3 spans 17 residues. CDR3 bases: TGTGCCAGCTCAGCGGGGCCCACAGGGAGGACAGGCACTGAAGCTTTCTTT. This encodes CASSAGPTGRTGTEAFF.

The chain recombines TRBV19 with TRBJ1-5; no definite D call. The CDR3 is 14 residues long. The ends were cut back, 4 bases at V and 4 bases at J, with 11 bases in the middle. Germline V gene sequence: CDR1 LNHDA, CDR2 SQIVND (reference sequence). The CDR3 DNA follows: TGTGCCAGTAGTAACCCCCGACTTAATCAGCCCCAGCATTTT. This codes for CASSNPRLNQPQHF.

The chain uses TRBV27 and TRBJ1-2; TRBD1 agrees at 7 bases. The trim removed 0 bases at V and 4 bases at J, leaving 8 bases unmatched. CDR1 MNHEY and CDR2 SMNVEV come from the germline V gene (reference sequence). The CDR3 runs 16 residues. The CDR3 loop is CASSLSSVGQRYGYTF. The DNA for the CDR3 is TGTGCCAGCAGTTTATCTTCTGTGGGACAGCGCTATGGCTACACCTTC.

This chain's CDR3 is CASSYKRKRNLHGYTF. CDR3 in DNA: TGTGCCAGCAGTTATAAGCGGAAAAGGAATTTGCATGGCTACACCTTC. The J gene is TRBJ1-2, the V gene TRBV6-5, with D hard to call. The CDR3 consists of 16 residues. V gave up 3 bases and J gave up 6 bases, with 20 bases separating them. The germline V gene has CDR1 MNHEY and CDR2 SVGAGI.

The V call is TRBV5-1, the J call TRBJ2-7, with 8 bases that match TRBD1. Germline CDR1 and CDR2: SGHRS and YFSETQ. V dropped 4 bases and J dropped 0; count of bases not matched to a gene: 6. This CDR3 region has 15 residues. The CDR3 is CASSPGQGSSYEQYF. CDR3 sequence (DNA): TGCGCCAGCAGCCCCGGACAGGGAAGCTCCTACGAGCAGTACTTC.

V and J are TRBV28 and TRBJ2-7, with D unresolved. The CDR3 is 15 residues long. The ends were cut back, 3 bases at V and 5 bases at J, with 17 bases in the middle. Germline values: CDR1 MDHEN, CDR2 SYDVKM. The CDR3 loop is CASSFELRALDEQYF. The CDR3 region has the DNA TGTGCCAGCAGTTTTGAATTAAGAGCTCTCGACGAGCAGTACTTC.

This chain joins TRBV5-6 and TRBJ2-1; the D is unclear. CDR1 and CDR2 (germline): SGHDT, YYEEEE. The CDR3 consists of 17 residues. The V end was cut by 4 bases, the J end by 0 bases, with 17 bases between. CDR3 in amino acids: CASSPRLVPSSYNEQFF. In DNA form, the CDR3 reads TGTGCCAGCAGCCCCCGCCTAGTCCCCAGCTCCTACAATGAGCAGTTCTTC.

V is TRBV18 and J is TRBJ1-2; the D gene is possibly TRBD1 (6 bases). This CDR3 is built from 14 residues. The V gene's germline CDR1 is KGHSH and CDR2 LQKENI. The V end lost 1 base, the J end lost 8 bases, and 14 bases lay between the germline ends. CDR3 residues: CASSPLGAPEGYTF. The CDR3 nucleotides read TGTGCCAGCTCACCACTGGGGGCACCTGAGGGCTACACCTTC.

V is TRBV5-6 and J is TRBJ2-7, with D possibly matching TRBD2 (6 bases). V was clipped by 4 bases and J by 4 bases, with 15 bases between them. CDR1 is SGHDT, CDR2 YYEEEE, per germline. This CDR3 has 14 amino acids. CDR3 amino acids: CASSPAEGSYEQYF. CDR3 in DNA: TGTGCCAGCAGCCCAGCGGAGGGGAGTTACGAGCAGTACTTC.

This clone was detected only once. The chain uses TRBV5-1 and TRBJ2-5; D gene unclear. The DNA end is a closer match to TRBJ2-7, so the J assignment may be wrong. The CDR3 loop spans 13 amino acids. Germline V gene data show CDR1 as SGHRS and CDR2 as YFSETQ. The CDR3 spells CASSPSPSYEQYF. The CDR3 DNA reads as TGCGCCAGCAGCCCGAGCCCGTCCTACGAGCAGTACTTC.

The V and J genes are TRBV15 and TRBJ2-5; maybe TRBD1 (5 bases). The CDR3 has 12 residues. Trimming took 0 bases from V and 11 from J, leaving 10 bases between them. The germline CDR1 and CDR2 sequences are LNHNV and YYDKDF (reference sequence). For the CDR3, the DNA is TGTGCCACCAGCAGAGATGGGGCCTTACAGTACTTC. Its protein product is CATSRDGALQYF.

The chain employs TRBV30 and TRBJ2-3; 9 bases match TRBD1. V lost 5 bases, J lost 1 base, and 1 base stayed unmatched. Germline CDR1 GTSNPN, CDR2 SVGIG (reference sequence). This CDR3 has 13 amino acids. CDR3 in DNA: TGTGCCTGGTGGACAGGGGGCACAGATACGCAGTATTTT. The encoded protein is CAWWTGGTDTQYF.

V and J are TRBV6-4 and TRBJ2-2; possibly TRBD2 for D (6 bases). Trimming removed 2 bases from V and 4 bases from J, with 14 bases in between. Germline V gene lookup returns CDR1 MRHNA and CDR2 SNTAGT. The CDR3 runs to 16 residues. The CDR3 spells CASSDGAGTGTGELFF. CDR3 coding DNA: TGTGCCAGCAGTGACGGTGCGGGGACGGGCACCGGGGAGCTGTTTTTT.